Shown below are 9 T cell receptor beta chains from a single sample sequenced in a study of CD4 and CD8 cells across lung adenocarcinoma regions. TCRdb ran MiXCR on the PCR reads and lists one entry per CDR3 protein. Of 16,000 or so distinct CDR3 sequences listed, 51% are singletons. What was sequenced was CD8+ T cells from the center of a lung tumor. The receptors were gathered from a female donor with lung adenocarcinoma. The CD4 and CD8 labels of this study may be unreliable.

The V call is TRBV11-2, the J call TRBJ2-7, with 9 bases lining up with TRBD2. The V and J ends lost 0 bases and 7 bases, in that order; junction bases with no gene match: 7. This CDR3 region has 15 residues. Germline values: CDR1 SGHAT, CDR2 FQNNGV. DNA of the CDR3: TGTGCCAGCAGCTTAGAGGCGGGAGGGTCTAGGGAGCAGTACTTC. Protein product: CASSLEAGGSREQYF.

This clonotype has just a few counts. A read error may produce the germline difference seen at one junction end. The J gene is TRBJ1-2, the V gene TRBV10-1; 8 bases line up with TRBD1. The CDR3 consists of 14 residues. CDR1 is WNHNN and CDR2 is SYGVQD in the germline V gene (reference sequence). DNA for the CDR3: TGCGCCAGCAGTGAGTCGATTACAGGGGGAGTCCCCTCCTTC. Translation gives CASSESITGGVPSF.

This clonotype was detected only once. The gene calls are TRBV6-1 and TRBJ2-1; D gene unclear. The CDR3 contains 13 residues. The V and J ends lost 6 bases and 13 bases respectively, with 19 bases between them. Germline values: CDR1 MNHNS, CDR2 SASEGT. In DNA, the CDR3 is TGTGCCAGCAGCGCTACCATCCAAGAGACCCAGTTCTTC. It specifies CASSATIQETQFF.

This rearrangement joins TRBV23-1 to TRBJ2-1; TRBD1 agrees at 10 bases. TRBV23-1 carries the ORF label, with uncertain function. The CDR3 extends over 16 amino acids. Germline trimming cut 0 bases from V and 5 bases from J; bases unmatched to any gene: 4. The CDR3 reads CASSQSMGQGNNEQFF. CDR3 bases: TGCGCCAGCAGTCAATCGATGGGACAGGGGAACAATGAGCAGTTCTTC.

The table lists this clonotype with a count of one. The chain couples TRBV6-1 to TRBJ1-4; D unclear. CDR1 and CDR2 (germline): MNHNS, SASEGT. Trimming left V 2 bases short and J 8 bases short, with 12 bases between. The CDR3 is made up of 14 amino acids. CDR3 region: CASSENGMREKLFF. The CDR3 DNA follows: TGTGCCAGCAGTGAAAATGGGATGAGGGAAAAACTGTTTTTT.

This sequence joins TRBV27 and TRBJ2-3; TRBD2 might be the D (5 bases). Trimming cost V 3 bases and J 6 bases, with 28 bases left between them. CDR3 size: 19 residues. The germline CDR1 and CDR2 sequences are MNHEY and SMNVEV (reference sequence). DNA of the CDR3: TGTGCCAGCAGTTTGTGGTACGACTACAGTGCCCCGTCGTCCGATACGCAGTATTTT. Amino acids: CASSLWYDYSAPSSDTQYF.

The V call is TRBV6-1, the J call TRBJ2-4; weak D call: TRBD2 (6 bases). Germline loops: CDR1 MNHNS, CDR2 SASEGT. Trimming took 5 bases from V and 12 from J, leaving 32 bases between them. This CDR3 is 18 amino acids long. This chain's CDR3 is CASSRGVAGRCAKDTQYF. The CDR3 nucleotides are TGTGCCAGCAGTCGCGGAGTCGCGGGGCGGTGTGCCAAAGACACTCAGTACTTC.

This sequence joins TRBV4-2 and TRBJ2-1; TRBD2 agrees at 11 bases. The DNA end is more similar to TRBJ2-7, so the J call may be wrong. Germline CDR1 LGHNA, CDR2 YNFKEQ. This CDR3 spans 18 amino acids. CDR3 bases: TGTGCCAGCAGCCAAGAACTAGCGGGAGAAGTGGGGTCCTACGAGCAGTACTTC. Its protein product is CASSQELAGEVGSYEQYF.

This chain connects TRBV6-5 to TRBJ2-6; 8 bases match TRBD1. Per germline, CDR1 MNHEY and CDR2 SVGAGI. The CDR3 totals 17 residues. J was trimmed by 3 bases and V by 0 bases; bases with no gene match: 4. The CDR3 reads CASSYSSGGNGANVLTF. In DNA, the CDR3 is TGTGCCAGCAGTTACTCCTCAGGGGGCAATGGGGCCAACGTCCTGACTTTC.